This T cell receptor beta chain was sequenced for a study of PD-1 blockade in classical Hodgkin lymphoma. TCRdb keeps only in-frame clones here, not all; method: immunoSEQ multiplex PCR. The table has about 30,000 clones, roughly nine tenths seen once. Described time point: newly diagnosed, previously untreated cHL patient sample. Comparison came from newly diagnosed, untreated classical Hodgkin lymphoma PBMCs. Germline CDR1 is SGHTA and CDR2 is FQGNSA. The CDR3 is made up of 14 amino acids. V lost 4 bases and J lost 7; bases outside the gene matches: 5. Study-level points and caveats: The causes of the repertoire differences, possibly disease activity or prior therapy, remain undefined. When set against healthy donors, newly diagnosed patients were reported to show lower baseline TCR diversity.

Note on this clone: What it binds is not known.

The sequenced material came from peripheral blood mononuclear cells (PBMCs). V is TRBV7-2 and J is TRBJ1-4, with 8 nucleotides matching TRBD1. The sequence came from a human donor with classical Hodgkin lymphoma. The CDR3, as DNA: TGTGCCAGCAGCTCCCAGGGGGCGGGTGAAAAACTGTTTTTT. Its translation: CASSSQGAGEKLFF.